These T cell receptor beta chains were read from a single sample in a study of blood T cell repertoires in COVID-19. TCRdb's copy holds only in-frame clones and misses some; the assay was immunoSEQ multiplex PCR. The table shows under 75,000 clones, with 85% to 90% occurring only once. The sample consisted of peripheral blood. The receptors were gathered from a man aged 45-60 years with active COVID-19. Each CDR3 is given with its conserved first and last residue. A D gene is named only where the DNA matches it firmly. Clone size appears in some rows only: once, few, many, or a class for an expanded clone.

.,TRBJ1-6,TRBD1,TRBV4-1,TGCGCCAGCAGCCAAGGGGTAGGGGGCAATTCACCCCTCCACTTT,CASSQGVGGNSPLHF
once,TRBJ1-1,.,TRBV5-6,TGTGCCAGCAGCTTGTCATCGACAGGGAACACTGAAGCTTTCTTT,CASSLSSTGNTEAFF
.,TRBJ2-3,TRBD2,TRBV7-2,TGTGCCAGCAGCGCCACTAGCGGGGGGAGTTCGTATTTT,CASSATSGGSSYF
.,TRBJ1-6,.,TRBV23-1,TGCGCCAGCAGTCAAAAGGAGGTCAGGGGCCTACCCCTCCACTTT,CASSQKEVRGLPLHF
.,TRBJ1-4,TRBD1,TRBV7-9,TGTGCCAGCAGCCCTCGGGACAGGGAATTTGGAAAACTGTTTTTT,CASSPRDREFGKLFF
.,TRBJ2-2,TRBD1,TRBV19,TGTGCCAGTAGTTGGACAGGGGGCACCGGGGAGCTGTTTTTT,CASSWTGGTGELFF
.,TRBJ2-7,.,TRBV15,TGTGCCACCAGCAGTCCCGGACAGCCCGAGCAGTACTTC,CATSSPGQPEQYF
.,TRBJ2-3,TRBD2,TRBV19,TGTGCCAGCATGGCTAGCGGGCCCCTCACAGATACGCAGTATTTT,CASMASGPLTDTQYF
.,TRBJ1-2,TRBD1,TRBV28,TGTGCCAGCCGGGACAGGGAGGACTATGGCTACACCTTC,CASRDREDYGYTF
.,TRBJ2-3,TRBD2,TRBV5-1,TGCGCCAGCAGCTTTGCGGGGGGAGGGACAGATACGCAGTATTTT,CASSFAGGGTDTQYF
few,TRBJ1-5,.,TRBV4-1,TGCGCCAGCAGCCAAGATGCCGCGTCCGCGGTCCAGCCCCAGCATTTT,CASSQDAASAVQPQHF
.,TRBJ1-2,.,TRBV21-1,TGTGCCAGCGAGGGGACACATCTCCTCTACACCTTC,CASEGTHLLYTF
.,TRBJ2-5,TRBD1,TRBV5-4,TGTGCCAGCAGGTCAGGGGGCTCCCAAGAGACCCAGTACTTC,CASRSGGSQETQYF
.,TRBJ2-3,.,TRBV18,TGTGCCAGCTCACCTGGGCCGACAGATACGCAGTATTTT,CASSPGPTDTQYF
.,TRBJ2-1,.,TRBV7-9,TGTGCCAGCAGCTTAGACAGGAGCTCCTACAATGAGCAGTTCTTC,CASSLDRSSYNEQFF
.,TRBJ2-1,.,TRBV2,TGTGCCAGCAGCGGCCGACTAGTCCGCAATGAGCAGTTCTTC,CASSGRLVRNEQFF
.,TRBJ1-2,.,TRBV24-1,TGTGCCACCAGTGGGAGCTATGGCTACACCTTC,CATSGSYGYTF
.,TRBJ2-1,TRBD1,TRBV18,TGTGCCAGCTCACCCGCTGACGGGACAGGGAACTACAATGAGCAGTTCTTC,CASSPADGTGNYNEQFF
once,TRBJ2-3,.,TRBV5-1,TGCGCCAGCAGCTTGGGGCAGGGAGGAGATACGCAGTATTTT,CASSLGQGGDTQYF
.,TRBJ1-2,.,TRBV5-5,TGTGCCAGCAGCTTGGGAGGGAAGGATGGCTACACCTTC,CASSLGGKDGYTF
.,TRBJ2-7,TRBD2,TRBV7-9,TGTGCCAGCAGCCTTAGCGGGGGGGCCTACGAGCAGTACTTC,CASSLSGGAYEQYF
.,TRBJ2-1,TRBD1,TRBV2,TGTGCCAGCAGTGAAAGTCGGACAGGGGGTGAGCAGTTCTTC,CASSESRTGGEQFF
.,TRBJ2-4,.,TRBV5-1,TGCGCCAGCAGCTTGGTGGCCGGGGATAGCAAGTTAGCCAAAAACATTCAGTACTTC,CASSLVAGDSKLAKNIQYF
.,TRBJ1-2,TRBD1,TRBV5-6,TGTGCCAGCAGCCCGAGCCGGACAGGGATCAACGGCTACACCTTC,CASSPSRTGINGYTF
.,TRBJ2-1,.,TRBV5-5,TGTGCCAGCAGCTTGGGGTCAGGGGGGTACAATGAGCAGTTCTTC,CASSLGSGGYNEQFF
.,TRBJ2-1,.,TRBV5-8,TGTGCCAGCAGCTTGACTAGACCCCGCTCCTACAATGAGCAGTTCTTC,CASSLTRPRSYNEQFF